This T cell receptor beta chain was captured in a study of blood T cell repertoires in COVID-19. Looking at the study overall: The cDNA or gDNA used as material had been derived from T cells, B-cell-depleted T cells, or PBMCs.

Data came from immunoSEQ multiplex PCR; TCRdb stores just in-frame clones and leaves some out. Among hundreds of thousands of clones listed, around 83% were seen once. The CDR3 is 15 amino acids. Germline-derived CDR1 and CDR2 are MNHEY and SVGAGI. V was pared by 2 bases and J by 0 bases, with 3 bases of the junction left unmatched. The sequence derives from a woman aged 45 to 65 with acute or convalescent COVID-19. The sample comprised peripheral blood. The J gene is TRBJ1-1, the V gene TRBV6-5, with 7 bases aligning to TRBD1. This CDR3 is CASSYKGQMNTEAFF. CDR3 in DNA: TGTGCCAGCAGTTACAAGGGACAGATGAACACTGAAGCTTTCTTT.